This T cell receptor beta chain was recorded in a study of T cells in Graves' hyperthyroidism and ophthalmopathy. On the study more broadly: Sampling of peripheral blood happened at initial diagnosis, prior to any treatment.

The germline V gene encodes CDR1 SNHLY and CDR2 FYNNEI. Losses at the gene ends were 6 bases for V and 6 bases for J; bases not matched to a gene: 8. The CDR3 covers 15 residues. TCR beta CDR3 region amplification was performed from RNA transcripts. Researchers ran a first-round RT-PCR on the TCR CDR3 using the HTBI primer set. One entry per CDR3 protein results from TCRdb running MiXCR on the multiplex PCR reads. The table has around 690,000 distinct CDR3 sequences, roughly a sixth seen once. The receptor was isolated from a man aged 50 to 59 with Graves' hyperthyroidism. This chain connects TRBV2 to TRBJ2-7, with 13 bases fitting TRBD2. The sample comprised blood. The CDR3 region has the DNA TGTGCCAGCAGCTTATTACTAGCGGGAGGGGGCGAGCAGTACTTC. Protein: CASSLLLAGGGEQYF.